The 17 T cell receptor beta chains below were found in one sample sequenced in a study of OX40 agonist ivuxolimab in advanced cancers. Clones were read by immunoSEQ multiplex PCR, and TCRdb kept only the in-frame ones, dropping some. The data contain around 80,000 clones, around nine tenths of them seen just once; the ten biggest clones take up 0.25% to 0.4%. Sequencing was performed on CD4+ or CD8+ T cells sorted from blood, taken in a trial of the OX40 agonist ivuxolimab. Receptors were obtained from an adult with an advanced solid tumor such as melanoma, head and neck, liver or kidney cancer.

The chain joins TRBV29-1 to TRBJ1-1, with D hard to call. Trimming stripped 5 bases from V and 3 bases from J, with 13 bases between. The length of the CDR3 is 13 residues. CDR1 is SQVTM, CDR2 ANQGSEA, per germline. The chain's CDR3 is CSVRGQTYTEAFF. CDR3 sequence (DNA): TGCAGCGTTCGAGGGCAGACTTACACTGAAGCTTTCTTT.

This CDR3 reads CASSATGNYEQYV. The CDR3 nucleotides are TGCGCCAGCAGCGCGACAGGGAACTACGAGCAGTACGTC. The V call is TRBV5-1, the J call TRBJ2-7; 7 positions agree with TRBD1. Trimming took 4 bases from V and 3 from J; bases not matched to a gene: 4. Germline lookup yields CDR1 SGHRS and CDR2 YFSETQ. The CDR3 length is 13 residues.

Written as DNA, the CDR3 is TGTGCCAGCTCTACTGGTACTAGCGGGGGATTATACAATGAGCAGTTCTTC. Its protein is CASSTGTSGGLYNEQFF. V usage is TRBV18 and J usage is TRBJ2-1; 11 nucleotides match TRBD2. CDR3 length: 17 amino acids. V trimming: 6 bases; J trimming: 4 bases; junction bases outside the gene matches: 11. Per the germline V gene, CDR1 is KGHSH and CDR2 is LQKENI. Filled out from reference TRBV18 and TRBJ2-1, the complete variable domain reads NAGVMQNPRHLVRRRGQEARLRCSPMKGHSHVYWYRQLPEEGLKFMVYLQKENIIDESGMPKERFSAEFPKEGPSILRIQQVVRGDSAAYFCASSTGTSGGLYNEQFFGPGTRLTVL.

The rearrangement links TRBV5-1 to TRBJ1-1; TRBD1 is a possible D gene (5 bases). There are 15 residues in the CDR3. Germline V CDR1 and CDR2: SGHRS, YFSETQ. V gave up 2 bases and J gave up 0 bases, with 11 bases separating them. The CDR3 region has the DNA TGCGCCAGCAGCTTAGCTACAGGTATGAACACTGAAGCTTTCTTT. It translates to CASSLATGMNTEAFF. Based on the CDR3 plus reference TRBV5-1 and TRBJ1-1, the full variable domain is KAGVTQTPRYLIKTRGQQVTLSCSPISGHRSVSWYQQTPGQGLQFLFEYFSETQRNKGNFPGRFSGRQFSNSRSEMNVSTLELGDSALYLCASSLATGMNTEAFFGQGTRLTVV.

The chain joins TRBV6-6 to TRBJ1-5, with a possible D match to TRBD1 (5 bases). Trimming removed 6 bases at V and 1 base at J, with 16 bases between. There are 16 residues in the CDR3. Germline V CDR1 and CDR2: MNHNY, SVGAGI (reference sequence). The CDR3 reads CASRASVGVSNQPQHF. CDR3 sequence (DNA): TGTGCCAGCAGAGCCTCGGTGGGGGTGAGCAATCAGCCCCAGCATTTT.

The table lists this clone with a count of one. The J gene is TRBJ1-1, the V gene TRBV28; no definite D call. Germline V gene lookup returns CDR1 MDHEN and CDR2 SYDVKM. The CDR3 runs to 17 residues. Trimming stripped 5 bases from V and 0 bases from J, with 19 bases between. The CDR3 region is CASSQTNRLALNTEAFF. Written as DNA, the CDR3 is TGTGCCAGCAGTCAGACCAATCGCCTAGCATTGAACACTGAAGCTTTCTTT.

The chain has TRBV19 and TRBJ2-7; the match to TRBD1 covers 8 bases. After removal of 5 bases from V and 3 bases from J, the junction contained 6 bases not matched to a gene. Germline V gene sequence: CDR1 LNHDA, CDR2 SQIVND (reference sequence). The CDR3 consists of 14 residues. CDR3 region: CASSVGTGGYEQYV. CDR3 nucleotides: TGTGCCAGTAGTGTCGGGACAGGTGGCTACGAGCAGTACGTC.

The chain joins TRBV5-5 to TRBJ2-5; D might be TRBD1 (6 bases). Deletions cut 6 bases from V and 4 bases from J, with 19 bases between. The CDR3 spans 15 residues. The germline gives CDR1 SGHKS, CDR2 YYEKEE (reference sequence). This CDR3 reads CASTRLAQGLETQYF. The CDR3, as DNA: TGTGCCAGCACCCGGTTGGCACAGGGATTAGAGACCCAGTACTTC.

This clone has just a few counts. The chain employs TRBV6-6 and TRBJ1-1; 11 positions match TRBD1. This CDR3 has 14 amino acids. The germline CDR1 and CDR2 sequences are MNHNY and SVGAGI (reference sequence). Unmatched junction bases numbered 5, after V lost 6 bases and J lost 5 bases. The CDR3 sequence: CASRKDRGRTEAFF. The CDR3 region has the DNA TGTGCCAGCAGAAAGGACAGGGGGCGGACTGAAGCTTTCTTT.

The J gene is TRBJ2-1, the V gene TRBV2, with TRBD2 as a possible D gene (7 bases). Germline CDR1 is SNHLY and CDR2 is FYNNEI. Trimming shortened V by 4 bases and J by 10 bases, and 11 bases separated the two germline ends. The CDR3 loop spans 12 amino acids. The CDR3 sequence is CASSAGGREQFF. The CDR3 region has the DNA TGTGCCAGCAGTGCGGGGGGCAGGGAGCAGTTCTTC. The full variable domain, completed using reference TRBV2 and TRBJ2-1, is EPEVTQTPSHQVTQMGQEVILRCVPISNHLYFYWYRQILGQKVEFLVSFYNNEISEKSEIFDDQFSVERPDGSNFTLKIRSTKLEDSAMYFCASSAGGREQFFGPGTRLTVL.

The chain joins TRBV4-1 to TRBJ1-4; the D gene is possibly TRBD1 (5 bases). CDR3 length: 14 amino acids. V was cut by 5 bases and J by 11 bases, with 18 bases left in between. CDR1 is MGHRA and CDR2 is YSYEKL in the germline V gene. The CDR3 region has the DNA TGCGCCAGCAGCAAGGACATAACCCTAAGTAAACTGTTTTTT. Amino acid sequence: CASSKDITLSKLFF.

This sequence joins TRBV27 and TRBJ2-7; 12 bases map to TRBD1. The ends lost 6 bases at V and 4 bases at J; junction bases unmatched: 7. Germline V gene data show CDR1 as MNHEY and CDR2 as SMNVEV (reference sequence). The CDR3 contains 15 residues. The CDR3 bases are TGTGCCAGCAGACTCGAGGGACAGGGGGCTTACGAGCAGTACTTC. Translated: CASRLEGQGAYEQYF.

The rearrangement uses TRBV28 and TRBJ1-3; unclear D gene. V gave up 4 bases and J gave up 0 bases, with 13 bases separating them. The CDR3 is 16 amino acids. Per germline, CDR1 MDHEN and CDR2 SYDVKM. The CDR3: CASSSPGSYSGNTIYF. CDR3 DNA: TGTGCCAGCAGTTCCCCCGGGAGTTACTCTGGAAACACCATATATTTT.

J is TRBJ2-7 and V is TRBV5-4; possibly TRBD1 or TRBD2 for D (5 bases each). The V end lost 2 bases, the J end lost 6 bases, and 9 bases lay between the germline ends. This CDR3 has 12 amino acids. Germline loops: CDR1 SGHNT, CDR2 YYREEE (reference sequence). The CDR3 bases are TGTGCCAGCAGCTTCGGTGGGGGCGAGCAGTACTTC. Translated, it gives CASSFGGGEQYF.

The genes are TRBV18 and TRBJ2-1; D ambiguous. This CDR3 contains 15 residues. The V gene lost 9 bases and the J gene lost 5 bases, with 20 bases spanning the gap. Germline V gene sequence: CDR1 KGHSH, CDR2 LQKENI. In DNA, the CDR3 is TGTGCCAGTGCCCTGGGGATAGCCGAAGACAATGAGCAGTTCTTC. This encodes CASALGIAEDNEQFF.

The count of this clone is one. V is TRBV11-1 and J is TRBJ2-5, with D perhaps TRBD1 or TRBD2 (5 bases each). The CDR3 is made up of 14 amino acids. The V end lost 2 bases, the J end lost 4 bases, and 11 bases lay between the germline ends. Germline V gives CDR1 SGHAT, CDR2 FQDESV (reference sequence). CDR3 sequence: CASSLWGSGETQYF. The DNA of the CDR3 is TGTGCCAGCAGCTTATGGGGGAGTGGAGAGACCCAGTACTTC.

This sequence joins TRBV19 and TRBJ1-5; D not resolved. The CDR3 extends over 11 amino acids. V was trimmed by 1 base and J by 15 bases, leaving 10 bases between them. The germline V gene encodes CDR1 LNHDA and CDR2 SQIVND (reference sequence). The CDR3, as DNA: TGTGCCAGTAGTATAGGGGGAAATCGGCATTTT. It translates to CASSIGGNRHF.